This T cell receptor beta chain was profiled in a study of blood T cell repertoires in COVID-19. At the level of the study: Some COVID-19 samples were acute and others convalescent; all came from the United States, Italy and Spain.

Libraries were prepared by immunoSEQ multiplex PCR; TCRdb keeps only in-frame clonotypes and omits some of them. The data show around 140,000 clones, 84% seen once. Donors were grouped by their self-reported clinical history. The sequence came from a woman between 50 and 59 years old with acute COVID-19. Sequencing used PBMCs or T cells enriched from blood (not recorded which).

For the CDR3, the DNA is TGTGCCAGCAGCGTTGATGCGGGGGTGAACACCGGGGAGCTGTTTTTT. As protein: CASSVDAGVNTGELFF. The chain carries TRBV9 and TRBJ2-2, with 7 bases aligning to TRBD2. The germline V gene has CDR1 SGDLS and CDR2 YYNGEE. This CDR3 has 16 residues. The V segment lost 2 bases and the J segment 1 base; nucleotides outside the gene matches: 5.